These 14 T cell receptor beta chains were sequenced from one sample in a study of T cells in localized non-small cell lung cancer. The method was immunoSEQ multiplex PCR; TCRdb's version includes in-frame clones alone and lacks a portion of them. In the table there are 1,500 to 2,000 clones, around a third of which are singletons. The specimen was normal lung tissue next to the tumor, collected before any cancer treatment. The origin of the receptors is a female donor of 60 years or more with stage I lung adenocarcinoma.

The chain combines TRBV6-8 with TRBJ1-5; maybe TRBD1 (6 bases). This CDR3 comprises 14 residues. Trimming removed 6 bases at V and 6 bases at J, with 15 bases between. Germline CDR1 is MNHGY and CDR2 is SAAAGT. The CDR3 reads CASRLGQISQPQHF. The DNA for the CDR3 is TGTGCCAGCAGGCTAGGACAGATAAGTCAGCCCCAGCATTTT.

In its sample, this clone is medium-sized (0.01 to 0.1%). CDR3 DNA sequence: TGTGCCAGCAGCAAAGGGTACAGGGAGGAGTCCTACGAGCAGTACTTC. Translated: CASSKGYREESYEQYF. The chain combines TRBV9 with TRBJ2-7, with D possibly called TRBD1 or TRBD2 (6 bases each). From germline, CDR1 is SGDLS and CDR2 YYNGEE. The CDR3 spans 16 residues. Trimming took 4 bases from V and 1 from J, leaving 18 bases between them. Full variable domain (outside the CDR3, taken from reference TRBV9 and TRBJ2-7): DSGVTQTPKHLITATGQRVTLRCSPRSGDLSVYWYQQSLDQGLQFLIQYYNGEERAKGNILERFSAQQFPDLHSELNLSSLELGDSALYFCASSKGYREESYEQYFGPGTRLTVT.

This chain connects TRBV11-3 to TRBJ1-6; D might be TRBD1 (5 bases). The CDR3 totals 17 residues. Trimming stripped 2 bases from V and 0 bases from J, with 11 bases between. Per the germline V gene, CDR1 is SGHNT and CDR2 is YENEEA. The CDR3 nucleotides are TGTGCCAGCAGCTTACGGGGGGTGAGCTCCTATAATTCACCCCTCCACTTT. Its translation is CASSLRGVSSYNSPLHF. Drawing the rest from reference TRBV11-3 and TRBJ1-6, the complete variable domain is EAGVVQSPRYKIIEKKQPVAFWCNPISGHNTLYWYLQNLGQGPELLIRYENEEAVDDSQLPKDRFSAERLKGVDSTLKIQPAELGDSAVYLCASSLRGVSSYNSPLHFGNGTRLTVT.

A few counts support this clone. The gene calls are TRBV1 and TRBJ2-5; the tabulated D call, TRBD1, remains unverified against the DNA. TRBV1 corresponds to a pseudogene. This CDR3 is built from 15 residues. This CDR3 is CASSQVSSSWETQYF. CDR3 nucleotides: TGCGCCAGCAGCCAAGTATCTTCCAGTTGGGAGACCCAGTACTTC.

There are a few counts of this clone. This chain links TRBV10-3 with TRBJ2-7; a weak D match, TRBD1 (5 bases). Per germline, CDR1 ENHRY and CDR2 SYGVKD. The CDR3 sequence is 13 residues long. Trimming shortened V by 0 bases and J by 5 bases, and 8 bases separated the two germline ends. CDR3 loop: CAISESGRDEQYF. CDR3 bases: TGTGCCATCAGTGAGTCTGGCAGGGACGAGCAGTACTTC.

This chain connects TRBV14 to TRBJ2-5, with unresolved D. Germline CDR1 SGHDN, CDR2 FVKESK. The CDR3 length is 13 residues. V was shortened by 3 bases and J by 7 bases, with 12 bases between the two germline ends. CDR3 in amino acids: CASSQLNYVTQYF. The CDR3 nucleotides are TGTGCCAGCAGCCAGCTAAATTACGTGACCCAGTACTTC.

This clone was found a few times. This chain joins TRBV23-1 and TRBJ1-1; no clear D. TRBV23-1 is classed as an ORF, of uncertain function. Trimming cost V 2 bases and J 10 bases, with 14 bases left between them. The CDR3 runs 13 residues. The CDR3 protein is CASSQGWESRAFF. In DNA form, the CDR3 reads TGCGCCAGCAGTCAAGGATGGGAGTCGAGAGCTTTCTTT.

By sample fraction, this clone is medium-sized. This chain joins TRBV11-3 and TRBJ2-5; 12 positions agree with TRBD2. V lost 5 bases to trimming and J lost 3 bases; unmatched junction nucleotides: 4. CDR1 SGHNT and CDR2 YENEEA come from the germline V gene. The CDR3 runs to 15 residues. CDR3 in amino acids: CASSPRTSGEETQYF. The DNA for the CDR3 is TGTGCCAGCAGCCCTCGGACTAGCGGGGAAGAGACCCAGTACTTC.

V and J are TRBV12-5 and TRBJ2-1, with D uncertain. Trimming shortened V by 1 base and J by 0 bases, and 7 bases separated the two germline ends. The CDR3 spans 15 residues. Germline V CDR1 and CDR2: LGHNT, FRNRAP. The DNA of the CDR3 is TGTGCTAGTGGTTTGGCAGAGCGCTCCTACAATGAGCAGTTCTTC. Translation: CASGLAERSYNEQFF.

By share, this clone counts as medium-sized (0.01 to 0.1%). This chain links TRBV9 with TRBJ1-2; TRBD1 might be the D (5 bases). Per germline, CDR1 SGDLS and CDR2 YYNGEE. Trimming took 5 bases from V and 1 from J, leaving 18 bases between them. CDR3 size: 16 residues. The chain's CDR3 is CASSGIPGLINYGYTF. CDR3 DNA: TGTGCCAGCAGTGGAATACCGGGACTGATTAACTATGGCTACACCTTC.

This sequence joins TRBV19 and TRBJ2-1; TRBD2 matches 7 bases. Trimming removed 6 bases from V and 8 bases from J; junction bases left unmatched: 7. The length of the CDR3 is 13 residues. Germline V gene sequence: CDR1 LNHDA, CDR2 SQIVND (reference sequence). For the CDR3, the DNA is TGTGCCAGTAGCCTAGGGGAGGGCCATGAGCAGTTCTTC. This codes for CASSLGEGHEQFF. Looking up the rest from reference TRBV19 and TRBJ2-1 gives the full variable domain: DGGITQSPKYLFRKEGQNVTLSCEQNLNHDAMYWYRQDPGQGLRLIYYSQIVNDFQKGDIAEGYSVSREKKESFPLTVTSAQKNPTAFYLCASSLGEGHEQFFGPGTRLTVL.

This chain links TRBV28 with TRBJ1-1; 7 bases map to TRBD1. V shed 6 bases, J shed 0 bases, and the junction held 4 bases outside the gene matches. Looked up from germline, CDR1 is MDHEN and CDR2 is SYDVKM. The length of the CDR3 is 14 residues. The DNA for the CDR3 is TGTGCCAGCAGGGCAGGGGGTTTGAACACTGAAGCTTTCTTT. This codes for CASRAGGLNTEAFF.

This clone is classed as large. The chain joins TRBV19 to TRBJ1-1, with D possibly being TRBD1 (6 bases). Looked up from germline, CDR1 is LNHDA and CDR2 is SQIVND (reference sequence). Trimming pared 8 bases from V and 0 bases from J, leaving 13 bases between. This CDR3 has 14 amino acids. As DNA, the CDR3 is TGTGCCAGTCTGGGGGGCAGTCTGAACACTGAAGCTTTCTTT. Protein sequence: CASLGGSLNTEAFF.

The chain joins TRBV18 to TRBJ2-7; D is ambiguous. V lost 5 bases and J 5 bases, leaving 13 bases between the germline ends. Germline V CDR1 and CDR2: KGHSH, LQKENI. The CDR3 has 13 residues. The CDR3 loop reads CASSEVRGNEQYF. The CDR3 nucleotides are TGTGCCAGCTCAGAGGTTAGAGGTAACGAGCAGTACTTC.